This T cell receptor (beta chain) was observed in a study of T cell repertoires in cytomegalovirus infection (dated 2019 in TCRdb). Describing the broader study: Alongside well-studied HLA-B-restricted epitopes, the peptide stimulations were aimed at recently identified HLA-C-restricted CMV epitopes, whose presentation resists viral immunomodulation. Because public TCR beta signatures pointed to carriage of CMV infection together with the matching HLA type, the HLA type of each donor mattered for the analysis.

The investigation overall reported the following: Carriers of CMV infection plus the relevant HLA type were discriminated by the cumulative frequency of public TCR beta family members in the study cohort and in an independent approximately 350-donor cohort. The ex vivo response was dominated by HLA-C-restricted CMV-specific TCR beta clonotypes, which also provided the single most frequent clonotype in two of eight donors.

Explained via the paper, the treatment or condition label denotes: in vitro stimulation with specific CMV peptide epitopes to enrich CMV-specific T cells. Trimming removed 1 base from V and 10 bases from J; the gene matches leave 7 bases unexplained. Looking up the germline V gene yields CDR1 MGHRA and CDR2 YSYEKL. Including cysteine and phenylalanine, the CDR3 has 14 amino acids. Only the CDR3 DNA stays, 42 bases, in frame from base 1. Sequencing instrument: Illumina HiSeq 1500. The public reads were reprocessed in TCRdb via fastp at Q25 and MiXCR, keeping in-frame beta chains. Each CDR3 protein gets just one entry, which takes the most common genes and DNA from the rows behind it. A total of hundreds of thousands of distinct CDR3 sequences appear in this sample, roughly 31% of them only once. The top ten clonotypes cover roughly an eighth of the sample. This clonotype has just a few counts. Its antigen is not yet known. No base-level quality is on record; no much larger clone is a single base apart.

The V and J segments used are TRBV4-1 and TRBJ2-1; 7 of the junction bases match TRBD1. The material sequenced was cultured CD8+ T cells from PBMCs, taken from culture after CMV antigen stimulation. The clonotype originates from a human donor in good health (CMV status not recorded). Some clones in this sample may be carry-over from other donors' samples. The nucleotide sequence is TGCGCCAGCAGCCAAGGGGACAGCGTTTCCGAGCAGTTCTTC. Its amino acids are CASSQGDSVSEQFF.